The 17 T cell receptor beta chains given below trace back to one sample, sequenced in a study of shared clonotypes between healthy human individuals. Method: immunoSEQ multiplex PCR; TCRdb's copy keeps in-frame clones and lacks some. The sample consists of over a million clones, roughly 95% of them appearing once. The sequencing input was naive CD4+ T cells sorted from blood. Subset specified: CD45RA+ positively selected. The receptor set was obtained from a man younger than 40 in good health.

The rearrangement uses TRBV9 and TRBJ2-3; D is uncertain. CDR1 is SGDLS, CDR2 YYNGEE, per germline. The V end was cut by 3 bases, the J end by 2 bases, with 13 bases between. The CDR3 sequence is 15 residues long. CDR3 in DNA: TGTGCCAGCAGCGGAGCCCCTATAAACACAGATACGCAGTATTTT. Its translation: CASSGAPINTDTQYF.

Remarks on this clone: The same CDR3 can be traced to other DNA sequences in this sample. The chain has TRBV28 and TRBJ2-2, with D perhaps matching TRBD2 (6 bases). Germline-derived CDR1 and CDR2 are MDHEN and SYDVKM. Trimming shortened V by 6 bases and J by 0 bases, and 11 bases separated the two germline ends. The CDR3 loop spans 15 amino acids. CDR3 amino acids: CASSLGRTNTGELFF. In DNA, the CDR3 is TGTGCCAGCAGCCTCGGGAGAACGAACACCGGGGAGCTGTTTTTT.

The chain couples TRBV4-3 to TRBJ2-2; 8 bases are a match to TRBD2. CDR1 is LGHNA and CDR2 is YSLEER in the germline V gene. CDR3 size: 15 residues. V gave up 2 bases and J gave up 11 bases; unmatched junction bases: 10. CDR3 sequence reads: CASSQSLAGRVELFF. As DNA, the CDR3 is TGCGCCAGCAGCCAATCTCTAGCGGGCCGCGTAGAGCTGTTTTTT.

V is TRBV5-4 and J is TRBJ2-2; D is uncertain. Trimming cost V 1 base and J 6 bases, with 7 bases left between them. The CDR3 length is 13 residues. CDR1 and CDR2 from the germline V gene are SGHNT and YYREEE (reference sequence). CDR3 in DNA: TGTGCCAGCAGCTTGATGGGTGCCGGGGAGCTGTTTTTT. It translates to CASSLMGAGELFF.

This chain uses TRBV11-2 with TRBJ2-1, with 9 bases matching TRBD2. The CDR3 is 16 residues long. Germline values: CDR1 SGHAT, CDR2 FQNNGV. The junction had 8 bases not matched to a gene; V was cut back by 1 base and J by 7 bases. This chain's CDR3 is CASSLGGGRAVNEQFF. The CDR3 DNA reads TGTGCCAGCAGCTTAGGGGGCGGGAGGGCCGTGAATGAGCAGTTCTTC. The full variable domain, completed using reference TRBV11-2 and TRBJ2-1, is EAGVAQSPRYKIIEKRQSVAFWCNPISGHATLYWYQQILGQGPKLLIQFQNNGVVDDSQLPKDRFSAERLKGVDSTLKIQPAKLEDSAVYLCASSLGGGRAVNEQFFGPGTRLTVL.

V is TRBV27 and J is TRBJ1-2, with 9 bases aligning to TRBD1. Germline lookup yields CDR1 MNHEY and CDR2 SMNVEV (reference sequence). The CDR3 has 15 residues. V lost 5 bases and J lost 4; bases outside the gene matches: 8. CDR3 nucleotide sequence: TGTGCCAGCAGTCCGGACAGGGGATCTCTCTATGGCTACACCTTC. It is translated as CASSPDRGSLYGYTF.

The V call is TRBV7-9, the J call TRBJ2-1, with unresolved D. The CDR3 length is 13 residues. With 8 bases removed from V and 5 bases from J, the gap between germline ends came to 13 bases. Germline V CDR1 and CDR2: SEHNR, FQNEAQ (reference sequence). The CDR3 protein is CASRIPPDNEQFF. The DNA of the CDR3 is TGTGCCAGCCGAATCCCTCCTGACAATGAGCAGTTCTTC.

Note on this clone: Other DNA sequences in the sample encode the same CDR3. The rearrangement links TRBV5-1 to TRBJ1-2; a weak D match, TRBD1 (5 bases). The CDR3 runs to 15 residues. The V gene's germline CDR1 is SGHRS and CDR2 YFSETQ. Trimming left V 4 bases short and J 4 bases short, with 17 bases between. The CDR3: CASSPAPGLPYGYTF. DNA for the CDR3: TGCGCCAGCAGCCCAGCACCAGGGCTCCCCTATGGCTACACCTTC.

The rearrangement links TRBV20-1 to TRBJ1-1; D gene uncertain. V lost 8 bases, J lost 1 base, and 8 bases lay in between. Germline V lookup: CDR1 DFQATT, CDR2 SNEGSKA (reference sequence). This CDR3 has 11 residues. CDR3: CSKLWNTEAFF. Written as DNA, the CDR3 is TGCAGTAAATTATGGAACACTGAAGCTTTCTTT.

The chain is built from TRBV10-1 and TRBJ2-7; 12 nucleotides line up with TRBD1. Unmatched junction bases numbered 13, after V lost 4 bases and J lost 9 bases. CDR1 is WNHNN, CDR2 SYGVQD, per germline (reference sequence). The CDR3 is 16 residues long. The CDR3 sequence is CASSGAPGQGAVGQYF. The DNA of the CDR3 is TGCGCCAGCAGTGGGGCGCCGGGACAGGGGGCCGTCGGGCAGTACTTC.

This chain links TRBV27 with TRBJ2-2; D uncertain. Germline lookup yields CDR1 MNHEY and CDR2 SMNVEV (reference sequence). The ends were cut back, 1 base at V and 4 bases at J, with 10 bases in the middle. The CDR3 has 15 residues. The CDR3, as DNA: TGTGCCAGCAGTTTATATTTAGGTGGCACCGGGGAGCTGTTTTTT. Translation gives CASSLYLGGTGELFF.

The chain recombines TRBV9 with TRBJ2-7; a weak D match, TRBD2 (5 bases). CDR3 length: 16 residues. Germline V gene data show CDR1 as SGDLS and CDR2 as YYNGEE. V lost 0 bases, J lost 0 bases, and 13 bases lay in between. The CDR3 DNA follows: TGTGCCAGCAGCGTAGGATGGACGGGGAGCTCCTACGAGCAGTACTTC. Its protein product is CASSVGWTGSSYEQYF.

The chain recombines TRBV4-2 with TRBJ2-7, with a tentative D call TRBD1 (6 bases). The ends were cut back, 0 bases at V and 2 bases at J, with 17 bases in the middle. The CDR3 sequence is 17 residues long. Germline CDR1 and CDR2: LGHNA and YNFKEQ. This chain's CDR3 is CASSQDPRQALAYEQYF. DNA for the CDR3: TGTGCCAGCAGCCAAGATCCCCGACAGGCCCTCGCCTACGAGCAGTACTTC.

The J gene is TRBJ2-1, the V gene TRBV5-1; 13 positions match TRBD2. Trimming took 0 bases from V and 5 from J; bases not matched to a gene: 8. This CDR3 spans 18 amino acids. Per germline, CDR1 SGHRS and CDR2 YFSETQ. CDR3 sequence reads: CASSLGTSGSGWDNEQFF. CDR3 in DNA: TGCGCCAGCAGCTTGGGGACTAGCGGGAGTGGGTGGGACAATGAGCAGTTCTTC.

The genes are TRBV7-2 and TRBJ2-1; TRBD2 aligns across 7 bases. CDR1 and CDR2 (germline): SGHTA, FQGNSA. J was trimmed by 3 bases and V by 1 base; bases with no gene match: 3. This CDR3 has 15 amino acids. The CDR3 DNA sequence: TGTGCCAGCAGCTTAGTGTCTAGCGGCTACAATGAGCAGTTCTTC. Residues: CASSLVSSGYNEQFF.

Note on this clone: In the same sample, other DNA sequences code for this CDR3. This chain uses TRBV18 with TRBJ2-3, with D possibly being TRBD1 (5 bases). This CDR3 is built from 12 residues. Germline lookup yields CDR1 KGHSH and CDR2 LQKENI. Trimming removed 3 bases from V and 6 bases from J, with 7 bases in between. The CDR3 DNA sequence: TGTGCCAGCTCACCCCAGGGTGATACGCAGTATTTT. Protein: CASSPQGDTQYF.

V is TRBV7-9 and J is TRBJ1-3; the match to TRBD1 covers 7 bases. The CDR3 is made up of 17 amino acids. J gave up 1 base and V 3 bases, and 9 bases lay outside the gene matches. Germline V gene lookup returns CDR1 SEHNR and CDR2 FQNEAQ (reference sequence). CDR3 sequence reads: CASSLDVAGGSGNTIYF. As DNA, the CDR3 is TGTGCCAGCAGCTTGGACGTAGCAGGGGGGTCTGGAAACACCATATATTTT. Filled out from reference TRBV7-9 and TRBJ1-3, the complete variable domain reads DTGVSQNPRHKITKRGQNVTFRCDPISEHNRLYWYRQTLGQGPEFLTYFQNEAQLEKSRLLSDRFSAERPKGSFSTLEIQRTEQGDSAMYLCASSLDVAGGSGNTIYFGEGSWLTVV.